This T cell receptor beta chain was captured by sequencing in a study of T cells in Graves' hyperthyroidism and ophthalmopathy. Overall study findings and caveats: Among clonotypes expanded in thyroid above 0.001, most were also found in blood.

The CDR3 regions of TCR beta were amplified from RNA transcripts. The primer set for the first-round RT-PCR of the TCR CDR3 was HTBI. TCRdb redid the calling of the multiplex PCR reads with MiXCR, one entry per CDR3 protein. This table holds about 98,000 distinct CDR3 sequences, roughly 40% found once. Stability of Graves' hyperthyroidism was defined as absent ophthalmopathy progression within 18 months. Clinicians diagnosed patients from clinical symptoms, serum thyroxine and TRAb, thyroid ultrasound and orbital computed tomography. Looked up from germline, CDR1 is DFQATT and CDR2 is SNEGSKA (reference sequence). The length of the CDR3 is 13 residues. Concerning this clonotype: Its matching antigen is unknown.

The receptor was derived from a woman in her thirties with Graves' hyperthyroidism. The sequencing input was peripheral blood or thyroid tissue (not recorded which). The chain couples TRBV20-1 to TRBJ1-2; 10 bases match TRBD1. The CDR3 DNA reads TGCAGGACCGGGACAGGGGATTACTATGGCTACACCTTC. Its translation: CRTGTGDYYGYTF.